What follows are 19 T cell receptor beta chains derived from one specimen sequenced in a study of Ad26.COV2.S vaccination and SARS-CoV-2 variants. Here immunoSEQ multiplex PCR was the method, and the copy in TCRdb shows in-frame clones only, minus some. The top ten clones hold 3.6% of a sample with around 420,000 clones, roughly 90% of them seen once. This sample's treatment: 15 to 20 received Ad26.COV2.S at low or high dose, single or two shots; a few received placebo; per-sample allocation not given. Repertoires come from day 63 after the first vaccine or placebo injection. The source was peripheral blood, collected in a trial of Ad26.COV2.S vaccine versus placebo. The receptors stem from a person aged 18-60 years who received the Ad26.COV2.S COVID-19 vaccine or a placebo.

This chain's CDR3 is CASSYGGTPPDTQYF. The CDR3 nucleotides read TGTGCCAGCAGTTACGGGGGGACTCCCCCAGATACGCAGTATTTT. J is TRBJ2-3 and V is TRBV6-5; possible D gene TRBD2, 6 bases. The CDR3 runs 15 residues. Trimming took off 2 bases at V and 4 bases at J, with 13 bases between the two ends. The V gene's germline CDR1 is MNHEY and CDR2 SVGAGI.

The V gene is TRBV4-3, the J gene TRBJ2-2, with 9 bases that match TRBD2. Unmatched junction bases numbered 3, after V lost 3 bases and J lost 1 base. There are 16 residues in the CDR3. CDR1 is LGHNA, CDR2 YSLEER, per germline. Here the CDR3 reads CASSQLAGRNTGELFF. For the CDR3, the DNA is TGCGCCAGCAGCCAGCTAGCGGGGAGGAACACCGGGGAGCTGTTTTTT.

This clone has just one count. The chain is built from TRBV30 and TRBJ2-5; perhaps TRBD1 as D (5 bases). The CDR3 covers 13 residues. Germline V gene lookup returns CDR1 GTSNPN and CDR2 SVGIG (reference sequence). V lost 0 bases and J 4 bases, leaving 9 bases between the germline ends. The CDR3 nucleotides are TGTGCCTGGAGTGTAAAGGGGTTAGAGACCCAGTACTTC. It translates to CAWSVKGLETQYF.

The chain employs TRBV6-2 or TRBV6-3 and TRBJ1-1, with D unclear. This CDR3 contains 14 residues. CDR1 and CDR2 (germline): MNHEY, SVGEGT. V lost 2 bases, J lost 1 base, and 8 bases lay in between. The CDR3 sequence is CASSYRATNTEAFF. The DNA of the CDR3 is TGTGCCAGCAGTTACAGGGCCACGAACACTGAAGCTTTCTTT.

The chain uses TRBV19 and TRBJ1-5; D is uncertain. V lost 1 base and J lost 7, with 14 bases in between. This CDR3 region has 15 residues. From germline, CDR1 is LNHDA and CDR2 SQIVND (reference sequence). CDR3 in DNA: TGTGCCAGTAGTATAGCGAGCAGGCACAACCAGCCCCAGCATTTT. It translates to CASSIASRHNQPQHF.

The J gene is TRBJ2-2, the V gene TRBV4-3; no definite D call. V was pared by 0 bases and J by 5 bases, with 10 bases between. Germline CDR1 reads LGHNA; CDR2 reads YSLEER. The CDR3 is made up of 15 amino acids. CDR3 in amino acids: CASSQDRPGTGELFF. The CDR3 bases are TGCGCCAGCAGCCAAGATCGTCCAGGAACCGGGGAGCTGTTTTTT.

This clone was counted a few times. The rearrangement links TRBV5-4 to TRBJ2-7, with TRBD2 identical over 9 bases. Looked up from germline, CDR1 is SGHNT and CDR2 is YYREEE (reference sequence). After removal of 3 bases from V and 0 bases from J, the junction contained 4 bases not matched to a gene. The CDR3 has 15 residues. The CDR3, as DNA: TGTGCCAGCAGCTGGGGACTAGCAAGCTCCTACGAGCAGTACTTC. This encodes CASSWGLASSYEQYF.

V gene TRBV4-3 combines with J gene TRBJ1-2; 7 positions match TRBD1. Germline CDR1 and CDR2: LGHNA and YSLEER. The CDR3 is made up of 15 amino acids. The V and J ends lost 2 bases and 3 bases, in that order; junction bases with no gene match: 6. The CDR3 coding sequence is TGCGCCAGCAGCCAAACCGGGACAGACGACTATGGCTACACCTTC. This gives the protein CASSQTGTDDYGYTF.

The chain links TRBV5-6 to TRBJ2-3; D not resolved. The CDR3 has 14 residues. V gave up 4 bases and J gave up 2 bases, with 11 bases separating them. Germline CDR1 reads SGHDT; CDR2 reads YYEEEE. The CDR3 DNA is TGTGCCAGCAGCCTGGACCCGGCCACAGATACGCAGTATTTT. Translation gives CASSLDPATDTQYF.

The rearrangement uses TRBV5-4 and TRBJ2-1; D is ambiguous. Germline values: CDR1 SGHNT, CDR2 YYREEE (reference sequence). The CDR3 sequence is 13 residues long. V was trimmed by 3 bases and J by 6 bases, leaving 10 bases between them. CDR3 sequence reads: CASSSAVGNEQFF. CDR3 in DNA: TGTGCCAGCAGCTCAGCCGTGGGCAATGAGCAGTTCTTC.

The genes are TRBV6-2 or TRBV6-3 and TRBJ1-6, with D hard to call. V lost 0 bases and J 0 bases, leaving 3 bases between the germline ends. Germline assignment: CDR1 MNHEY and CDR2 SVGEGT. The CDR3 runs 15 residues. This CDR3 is CASSYSRSYNSPLHF. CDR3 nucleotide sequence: TGTGCCAGCAGTTACTCGCGCTCCTATAATTCACCCCTCCACTTT.

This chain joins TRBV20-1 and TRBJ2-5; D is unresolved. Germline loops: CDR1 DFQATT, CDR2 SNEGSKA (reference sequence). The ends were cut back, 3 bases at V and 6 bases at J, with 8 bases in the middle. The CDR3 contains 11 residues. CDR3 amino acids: CSARVAQTQYF. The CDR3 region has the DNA TGCAGTGCTAGGGTGGCTCAGACCCAGTACTTC.

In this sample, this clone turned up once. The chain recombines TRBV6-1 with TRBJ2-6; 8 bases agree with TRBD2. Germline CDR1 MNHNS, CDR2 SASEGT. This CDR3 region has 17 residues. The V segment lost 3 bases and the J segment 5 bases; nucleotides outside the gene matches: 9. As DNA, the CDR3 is TGTGCCAGCAGTGACGGACTAGCCCCGGTCTGGGCCAACGTCCTGACTTTC. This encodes CASSDGLAPVWANVLTF.

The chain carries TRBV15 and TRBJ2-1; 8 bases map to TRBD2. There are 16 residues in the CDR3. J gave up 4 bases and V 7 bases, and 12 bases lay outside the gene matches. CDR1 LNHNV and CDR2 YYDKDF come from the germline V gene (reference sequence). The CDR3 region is CATIDSGASNYNEQFF. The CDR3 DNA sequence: TGTGCCACCATCGATAGCGGGGCGAGTAATTACAATGAGCAGTTCTTC.

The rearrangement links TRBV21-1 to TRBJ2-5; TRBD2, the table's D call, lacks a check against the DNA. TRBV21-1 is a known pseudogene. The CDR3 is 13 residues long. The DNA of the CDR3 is TGTGCCAGCAGCAGCGCGGCGGCGGAGACCCAGTACTTC. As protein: CASSSAAAETQYF.

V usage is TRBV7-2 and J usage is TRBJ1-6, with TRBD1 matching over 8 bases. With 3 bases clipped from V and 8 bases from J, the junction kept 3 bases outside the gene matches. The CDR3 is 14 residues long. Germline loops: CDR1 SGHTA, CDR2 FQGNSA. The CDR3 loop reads CASSFDRGYSPLHF. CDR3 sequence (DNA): TGTGCCAGCAGCTTTGACAGGGGCTATTCACCCCTCCACTTT.

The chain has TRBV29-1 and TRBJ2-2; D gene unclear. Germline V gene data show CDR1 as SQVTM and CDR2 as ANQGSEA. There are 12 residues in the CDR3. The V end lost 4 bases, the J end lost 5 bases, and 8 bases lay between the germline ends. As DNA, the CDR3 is TGCAGCGTTGTTTTGGGTACCGGGGAGCTGTTTTTT. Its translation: CSVVLGTGELFF.

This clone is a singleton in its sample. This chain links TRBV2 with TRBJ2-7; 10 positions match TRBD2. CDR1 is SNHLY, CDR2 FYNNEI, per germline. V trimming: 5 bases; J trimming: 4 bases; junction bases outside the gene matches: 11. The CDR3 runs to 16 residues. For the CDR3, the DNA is TGTGCCAGCAGTCCCCTAGCGGGGGCAACCTCATACGAGCAGTACTTC. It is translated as CASSPLAGATSYEQYF.

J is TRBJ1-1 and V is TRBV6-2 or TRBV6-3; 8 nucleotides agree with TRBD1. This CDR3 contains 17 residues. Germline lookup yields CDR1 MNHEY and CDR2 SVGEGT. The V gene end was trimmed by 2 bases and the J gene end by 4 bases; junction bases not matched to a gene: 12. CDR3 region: CASSYNPTRGPFTEAFF. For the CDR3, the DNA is TGTGCCAGCAGTTACAATCCGACCAGGGGGCCTTTCACTGAAGCTTTCTTT.